Sequencing of this TCR beta chain was carried out in a study of blood T cell repertoires in COVID-19. Study overall: PBMCs, B-cell-depleted T cells, or T cells provided the cDNA or gDNA that made up the material.

Original analysis: Reference gene primer amplification in the assay estimated nucleated cell counts. Only in-frame clones appear in the TCRdb table, and some are missing; sequencing was by immunoSEQ multiplex PCR. V, J and clone size reflect that table, while D and trimming were determined from the DNA. The repertoire includes approximately 150,000 clones, 87% of them detected once, and around 6.5% sits in the top ten. With 7 bases removed from V and 6 bases from J, the gap between germline ends came to 18 bases. Germline CDR1 and CDR2: MNHNS and SASEGT. This CDR3 is 14 amino acids long. Specimen: peripheral blood. This sequence originates from a man older than 75 with acute or convalescent COVID-19. This sequence joins TRBV6-1 and TRBJ1-2; maybe TRBD1 (6 bases). CDR3: CASTSGRGADGYTF. CDR3 nucleotide sequence: TGTGCCAGCACCTCGGGGAGGGGGGCGGATGGCTACACCTTC.